The T cell receptor beta chain described here comes from a study of response to subunit inactivated influenza vaccine. V lost 0 bases to trimming and J lost 8 bases, with 5 bases between them. This CDR3 spans 12 amino acids. The germline CDR1 and CDR2 sequences are KGHSY and FQNENV. Study-wide findings and caveats: Authors suggested each seasonal flu vaccination may recruit only limited numbers of new T cells.

TCRdb redid the calling of the RT-PCR reads with MiXCR, one entry per CDR3 protein. The sample yields about 830,000 distinct CDR3 sequences, approximately 18% seen once. Notes on this clonotype: As yet, its antigen is unknown.

This receptor was identified in a man aged 50-59 years who received an inactivated influenza vaccine. The source material was PBMCs from blood, sampled roughly 5 days after vaccination. The chain employs TRBV16 and TRBJ2-1, with D hard to call. CDR3 amino acids: CASSQSSHEQFF. The DNA for the CDR3 is TGTGCCAGCAGCCAATCGTCGCATGAGCAGTTCTTC.